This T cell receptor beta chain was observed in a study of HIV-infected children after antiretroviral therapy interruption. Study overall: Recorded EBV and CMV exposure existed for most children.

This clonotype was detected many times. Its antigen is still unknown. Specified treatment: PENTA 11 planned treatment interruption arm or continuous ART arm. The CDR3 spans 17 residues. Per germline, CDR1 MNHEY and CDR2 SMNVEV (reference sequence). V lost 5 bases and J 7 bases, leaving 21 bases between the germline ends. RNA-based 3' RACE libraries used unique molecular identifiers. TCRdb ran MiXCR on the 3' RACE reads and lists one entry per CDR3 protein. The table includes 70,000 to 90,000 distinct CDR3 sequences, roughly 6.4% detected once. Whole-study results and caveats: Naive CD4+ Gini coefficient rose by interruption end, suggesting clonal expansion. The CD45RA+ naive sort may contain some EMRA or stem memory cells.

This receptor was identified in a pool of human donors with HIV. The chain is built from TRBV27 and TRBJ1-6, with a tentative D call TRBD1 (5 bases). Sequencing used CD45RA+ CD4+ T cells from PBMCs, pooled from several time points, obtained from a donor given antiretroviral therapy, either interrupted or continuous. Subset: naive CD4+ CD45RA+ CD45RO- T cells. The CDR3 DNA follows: TGTGCCAGCAGTCGACACACCGGGACGGGGAAAAATTCACCCCTCCACTTT. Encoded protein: CASSRHTGTGKNSPLHF.